This T cell receptor beta chain is from a study of PD-1 blockade in classical Hodgkin lymphoma. Study findings and constraints: Repertoire differences lack defined causes, possibly disease activity or prior therapy. For complete responders, baseline diversity was comparable to that of newly diagnosed patients. Anyone who began nivolumab under 1 year after ASCT was excluded. Baseline TCR diversity was reportedly lower in newly diagnosed patients than healthy donors.

In the case of this clone: Its antigen is currently unknown.

The CDR3 consists of 13 residues. Trimming pared 6 bases from V and 3 bases from J, leaving 6 bases between. CDR1 and CDR2 (germline): MNHEY, SMNVEV (reference sequence). Relapse after autologous stem cell transplantation occurred in every patient, and brentuximab vedotin exposure varied. Profiling relied on immunoSEQ multiplex PCR, and the TCRdb table lists in-frame clones only, not all of them. The repertoire consists of 20,000 to 25,000 clones, with around 80% occurring once and the leading ten covering approximately 18%. The chain combines TRBV27 with TRBJ2-6; possible D gene TRBD2, 6 bases. The origin of this receptor is a human donor with classical Hodgkin lymphoma. Source: peripheral blood mononuclear cells (PBMCs), taken before the second cycle of nivolumab. CDR3 DNA sequence: TGTGCCAGCAGCGGGAGTGGGGCCAACGTCCTGACTTTC. Translated: CASSGSGANVLTF.